This entry concerns a single T cell receptor beta chain. Here immunoSEQ multiplex PCR was the method, and the copy in TCRdb shows in-frame clones only, minus some. Of about 90,000 clones in the sample, approximately 75% were seen once. This entry is derived from a study of blood T cell repertoires in COVID-19. Study-wide background: Nucleic acid was either cDNA or gDNA, and it came from T cells, B-cell-depleted T cells, or PBMCs.

Germline V gives CDR1 KGHSH, CDR2 LQKENI. V trimming: 3 bases; J trimming: 2 bases; junction bases outside the gene matches: 8. This CDR3 region has 16 residues. The material sequenced was peripheral blood. V and J are TRBV18 and TRBJ2-7, with 9 nucleotides matching TRBD1. The sequence derives from a human donor in a cohort sampled during active COVID-19. The CDR3 DNA reads TGTGCCAGCTCACCTTCCGGGACAGGGATTACCTACGAGCAGTACTTC. Translating it yields CASSPSGTGITYEQYF.